The 9 T cell receptor beta chains reported below all come from one sample, sequenced in a study of OX40 agonist ivuxolimab in advanced cancers. Using immunoSEQ multiplex PCR, the repertoire was profiled, and TCRdb retains in-frame clones only, with some absent. The sample shows 54,000 or so clones, 80% of them seen only once. The sample was CD4+ or CD8+ T cells sorted from blood, taken in a trial of the OX40 agonist ivuxolimab. These receptors were taken from an adult with an advanced solid tumor such as melanoma, head and neck, liver or kidney cancer.

This chain links TRBV6-1 with TRBJ1-3, with D possibly being TRBD1 (6 bases). CDR3 size: 15 residues. V lost 6 bases, J lost 1 base, and 13 bases lay in between. Germline assignment: CDR1 MNHNS and CDR2 SASEGT. CDR3 protein: CASRLTGKSGNTIYF. The CDR3 coding sequence is TGTGCCAGCAGATTAACAGGGAAATCTGGAAACACCATATATTTT.

This chain uses TRBV2 with TRBJ1-5; 7 positions agree with TRBD1. CDR1 and CDR2 from the germline V gene are SNHLY and FYNNEI. V was clipped by 6 bases and J by 9 bases; unmatched bases: 8. This CDR3 contains 13 residues. CDR3 in DNA: TGTGCCAGCAGGGGACAGTGGAGGCGGCCCCAGCATTTT. Its translation: CASRGQWRRPQHF.

This clone has at least ten counts. This chain connects TRBV18 to TRBJ1-6; D ambiguous. CDR3 size: 16 residues. V lost 6 bases to trimming and J lost 5 bases, with 17 bases between them. Germline CDR1 reads KGHSH; CDR2 reads LQKENI. The CDR3 loop is CASSPMYGSDNSPLHF. CDR3 sequence (DNA): TGTGCCAGCTCTCCTATGTATGGAAGTGATAATTCACCCCTCCACTTT.

This chain links TRBV7-6 with TRBJ2-2, with 9 bases fitting TRBD1. With 5 bases clipped from V and 6 bases from J, the junction kept 7 bases outside the gene matches. CDR3 size: 15 residues. Germline V gives CDR1 SGHVS, CDR2 FNYEAQ. The CDR3 spells CASSLGQGFSGELFF. CDR3 DNA: TGTGCCAGCAGCCTCGGACAGGGGTTCTCCGGGGAGCTGTTTTTT.

This clone was seen a handful of times. The chain couples TRBV29-1 to TRBJ2-7; 8 bases are a match to TRBD1. The J segment lost 4 bases and the V segment lost 2 bases, leaving 10 bases of the junction unmatched. The germline CDR1 and CDR2 sequences are SQVTM and ANQGSEA. The CDR3 sequence is 15 residues long. The CDR3 DNA sequence: TGCAGCGTTGAAACGGGGGCAGGGGGCAGGTACGAGCAGTACTTC. Amino acids: CSVETGAGGRYEQYF.

V is TRBV7-2 and J is TRBJ2-2, with D maybe TRBD2 (5 bases). Germline assignment: CDR1 SGHTA and CDR2 FQGNSA. The CDR3 has 15 residues. V dropped 1 base and J dropped 2 bases, with 8 bases sitting between them. The chain's CDR3 is CASSLGADNTGELFF. In DNA, the CDR3 is TGTGCCAGCAGCTTAGGAGCGGATAACACCGGGGAGCTGTTTTTT.

The J gene is TRBJ2-2, the V gene TRBV15, with unresolved D. The CDR3 runs 15 residues. Germline values: CDR1 LNHNV, CDR2 YYDKDF (reference sequence). V shed 5 bases and J shed 4 bases, with 14 bases lying between them. CDR3 sequence: CATSRSTAGTGELFF. CDR3 nucleotide sequence: TGTGCCACCAGCCGTAGCACGGCAGGCACCGGGGAGCTGTTTTTT. Full variable domain (missing parts from reference TRBV15 and TRBJ2-2): DAMVIQNPRYQVTQFGKPVTLSCSQTLNHNVMYWYQQKSSQAPKLLFHYYDKDFNNEADTPDNFQSRRPNTSFCFLDIRSPGLGDTAMYLCATSRSTAGTGELFFGEGSRLTVL.

J is TRBJ1-5 and V is TRBV5-4, with D unresolved. From germline, CDR1 is SGHNT and CDR2 YYREEE (reference sequence). The V gene lost 0 bases and the J gene lost 7 bases, with 14 bases spanning the gap. The CDR3 spans 15 residues. The CDR3 loop is CASSLGPSSLQPQHF. DNA for the CDR3: TGTGCCAGCAGCTTGGGTCCAAGTTCTTTACAGCCCCAGCATTTT.

V is TRBV5-6 and J is TRBJ1-2; 7 bases fit TRBD1. In germline, CDR1 is SGHDT, CDR2 YYEEEE. V lost 5 bases to trimming and J lost 4 bases; unmatched junction nucleotides: 8. The CDR3 has 14 amino acids. CDR3 in amino acids: CASRDSYRGYGYTF. The DNA for the CDR3 is TGTGCCAGCAGGGATTCCTACAGGGGCTATGGCTACACCTTC. Full variable domain (missing parts from reference TRBV5-6 and TRBJ1-2): DAGVTQSPTHLIKTRGQQVTLRCSPKSGHDTVSWYQQALGQGPQFIFQYYEEEERQRGNFPDRFSGHQFPNYSSELNVNALLLGDSALYLCASRDSYRGYGYTFGSGTRLTVV.